Below, 30 T cell receptor beta chains from the same sample are listed, as sequenced in a study of T cell changes during pregnancy in multiple sclerosis. Libraries were prepared by immunoSEQ multiplex PCR; TCRdb keeps only in-frame clonotypes and omits some of them. The repertoire includes tens of thousands of clones, about 94% of them detected once, and about 0.4% sits in the top ten. This material consisted of CD4+ T cells from peripheral blood mononuclear cells, taken in the second trimester of pregnancy. The source of these receptors is a female donor with multiple sclerosis, enrolled in a pregnancy study.

This clone came up once. The rearrangement joins TRBV27 to TRBJ1-5, with a tentative D call TRBD1 (5 bases). This CDR3 comprises 15 residues. V was shortened by 5 bases and J by 3 bases, with 14 bases between the two germline ends. Germline assignment: CDR1 MNHEY and CDR2 SMNVEV (reference sequence). CDR3 DNA: TGTGCCAGCAGTCCCCACCTGACAGTCAATCAGCCCCAGCATTTT. Protein: CASSPHLTVNQPQHF.

This chain links TRBV6-6 with TRBJ2-5, with D uncertain. Trimming cost V 0 bases and J 1 base, with 12 bases left between them. Germline CDR1 MNHNY, CDR2 SVGAGI (reference sequence). This CDR3 spans 16 amino acids. This CDR3 reads CASSYSAAAFQETQYF. The CDR3 DNA reads TGTGCCAGCAGTTACTCTGCGGCAGCTTTCCAAGAGACCCAGTACTTC.

The rearrangement uses TRBV9 and TRBJ1-2; 8 bases line up with TRBD1. V lost 4 bases to trimming and J lost 2 bases; unmatched junction nucleotides: 10. CDR3 size: 16 residues. Germline CDR1 is SGDLS and CDR2 is YYNGEE. The CDR3 spells CASSPRGDRTNYGYTF. For the CDR3, the DNA is TGTGCCAGCAGCCCGAGGGGGGACAGGACAAACTATGGCTACACCTTC.

This clone was recorded only once. The chain carries TRBV19 and TRBJ2-7; tentatively, D is TRBD1 (6 bases). Germline loops: CDR1 LNHDA, CDR2 SQIVND (reference sequence). This CDR3 is 10 amino acids long. V lost 11 bases and J 8 bases, leaving 13 bases between the germline ends. The CDR3 reads CAAGGLKQYF. Written as DNA, the CDR3 is TGTGCCGCTGGGGGCCTCAAGCAGTACTTC. Using reference TRBV19 and TRBJ2-7 for the parts outside the CDR3, the full variable domain is DGGITQSPKYLFRKEGQNVTLSCEQNLNHDAMYWYRQDPGQGLRLIYYSQIVNDFQKGDIAEGYSVSREKKESFPLTVTSAQKNPTAFYLCAAGGLKQYFGPGTRLTVT.

This chain joins TRBV7-8 and TRBJ2-5, with 8 bases identical to TRBD2. The V gene end was trimmed by 4 bases and the J gene end by 5 bases; junction bases not matched to a gene: 3. Germline assignment: CDR1 SGHVS and CDR2 FQNEAQ. The CDR3 contains 13 residues. In nucleotides, the CDR3 is TGTGCCAGCAGCTGGACTAGCCGGGAGACCCAGTACTTC. This sequence encodes CASSWTSRETQYF.

The V and J genes are TRBV9 and TRBJ1-3; D gene uncertain. Deletions cut 3 bases from V and 4 bases from J, with 17 bases between. The CDR3 has 16 residues. CDR1 is SGDLS, CDR2 YYNGEE, per germline. CDR3 coding DNA: TGTGCCAGCAGCGGAGAACCCCGAGGGTTCGGAAACACCATATATTTT. Amino acids: CASSGEPRGFGNTIYF.

This clone is a singleton in its sample. This chain links TRBV7-3 with TRBJ2-1; no clear D. The germline V and J ends were trimmed by 4 bases and 13 bases, with 14 bases remaining between them. Germline V gives CDR1 SGHTA, CDR2 FQGTGA. This CDR3 has 12 residues. The CDR3 here is CASSSPKTSQFF. In nucleotides, the CDR3 is TGTGCCAGCAGCTCCCCTAAAACGTCACAGTTCTTC.

The rearrangement joins TRBV9 to TRBJ2-2, with 7 bases that match TRBD1. Germline V CDR1 and CDR2: SGDLS, YYNGEE. The length of the CDR3 is 17 residues. The junction had 10 bases not matched to a gene; V was cut back by 2 bases and J by 3 bases. The CDR3 spells CASSVDIWQGDTGELFF. The DNA of the CDR3 is TGTGCCAGCAGCGTCGATATCTGGCAGGGGGACACCGGGGAGCTGTTTTTT.

The V and J genes are TRBV6-1 and TRBJ2-7; D may be TRBD1 (7 bases). The V gene lost 8 bases and the J gene lost 5 bases, with 10 bases spanning the gap. Looked up from germline, CDR1 is MNHNS and CDR2 is SASEGT. This CDR3 contains 11 residues. CDR3 loop: CASDREDEQYF. The CDR3 DNA reads TGTGCCAGCGACAGGGAGGACGAGCAGTACTTC.

This chain uses TRBV5-4 with TRBJ2-2; 7 bases agree with TRBD1. Looked up from germline, CDR1 is SGHNT and CDR2 is YYREEE (reference sequence). V dropped 0 bases and J dropped 5; count of bases not matched to a gene: 7. This CDR3 comprises 16 residues. The CDR3 reads CASSLDTYRGTGELFF. DNA of the CDR3: TGTGCCAGCAGCTTGGATACTTACAGGGGAACCGGGGAGCTGTTTTTT.

J is TRBJ2-6 and V is TRBV7-3; 10 bases line up with TRBD1. V was clipped by 2 bases and J by 2 bases; unmatched bases: 3. This CDR3 contains 17 residues. CDR1 and CDR2 from the germline V gene are SGHTA and FQGTGA. CDR3 loop: CASSLQGQGTGANVLTF. DNA for the CDR3: TGTGCCAGCAGCTTACAGGGACAGGGGACTGGGGCCAACGTCCTGACTTTC.

The chain couples TRBV10-2 to TRBJ2-5; the match to TRBD1 covers 8 bases. The V and J ends lost 6 bases and 4 bases, in that order; junction bases with no gene match: 13. Germline V gene lookup returns CDR1 WSHSY and CDR2 SAAADI. The CDR3 sequence is 16 residues long. As DNA, the CDR3 is TGCGCCAGCAGACTTGACAGGGGTATCATCCGAGAGACCCAGTACTTC. Translated, it gives CASRLDRGIIRETQYF.

Here the CDR3 DNA reads TGTGCCAGCAGCGTAAAAACAGGTGTCACTGAAGCTTTCTTT. It specifies CASSVKTGVTEAFF. V gene TRBV7-6 combines with J gene TRBJ1-1, with D tentatively TRBD1 (5 bases). V shed 5 bases and J shed 4 bases, with 14 bases lying between them. Germline V lookup: CDR1 SGHVS, CDR2 FNYEAQ. The CDR3 covers 14 residues.

This clone has a handful of counts. This chain links TRBV18 with TRBJ2-7; D possibly corresponds to TRBD1 (6 bases). The CDR3 runs to 13 residues. V was trimmed by 3 bases and J by 1 base, leaving 7 bases between them. Per the germline V gene, CDR1 is KGHSH and CDR2 is LQKENI. As DNA, the CDR3 is TGTGCCAGCTCACCGGACAGTTCCTACGAGCAGTACTTC. Amino acids: CASSPDSSYEQYF.

The genes are TRBV19 and TRBJ1-5; TRBD1 is a possible D gene (5 bases). Germline CDR1 LNHDA, CDR2 SQIVND (reference sequence). Trimming stripped 0 bases from V and 6 bases from J, with 18 bases between. The CDR3 length is 17 residues. CDR3 sequence (DNA): TGTGCCAGTAGTATAGATCAGGGATATGGGCCAAGTCAGCCCCAGCATTTT. Its translation is CASSIDQGYGPSQPQHF.

CDR3 DNA sequence: TGTGCCAGCAGCCCAAGGAGGCAGGCGTTCACAGATACGCAGTATTTT. Translated, it gives CASSPRRQAFTDTQYF. V and J are TRBV2 and TRBJ2-3, with a weak D call TRBD2 (5 bases). V dropped 6 bases and J dropped 2 bases, with 18 bases sitting between them. Germline CDR1 is SNHLY and CDR2 is FYNNEI. This CDR3 is built from 16 residues.

The gene calls are TRBV9 and TRBJ2-2; 15 positions match TRBD2. This CDR3 has 20 amino acids. Trimming removed 0 bases from V and 2 bases from J; junction bases left unmatched: 8. The germline V gene has CDR1 SGDLS and CDR2 YYNGEE. CDR3 loop: CASSVALGLAGGSNTGELFF. Written as DNA, the CDR3 is TGTGCCAGCAGCGTAGCACTGGGACTAGCGGGGGGCTCTAACACCGGGGAGCTGTTTTTT.

The V call is TRBV5-1, the J call TRBJ2-1; TRBD1 aligns across 7 bases. Germline CDR1 reads SGHRS; CDR2 reads YFSETQ. The CDR3 sequence is 14 residues long. Trimming cost V 4 bases and J 5 bases; bases outside gene matches: 6. The CDR3 DNA reads TGCGCCAGCAGCAGAGACAGGGTCAACAATGAGCAGTTCTTC. This translates into CASSRDRVNNEQFF.

The V and J genes are TRBV7-8 and TRBJ2-1; 15 nucleotides align to TRBD2. The CDR3 spans 17 residues. Per germline, CDR1 SGHVS and CDR2 FQNEAQ. V was pared by 3 bases and J by 7 bases, with 7 bases of the junction left unmatched. CDR3 protein: CASSFWTSGGADNEQFF. The DNA for the CDR3 is TGTGCCAGCAGCTTTTGGACTAGCGGGGGGGCCGATAATGAGCAGTTCTTC.

This sequence joins TRBV7-9 and TRBJ2-7; D is ambiguous. The CDR3 runs to 14 residues. Deletions cut 0 bases from V and 0 bases from J, with 6 bases between. CDR1 is SEHNR, CDR2 FQNEAQ, per germline (reference sequence). The CDR3 sequence: CASSLASTSYEQYF. DNA for the CDR3: TGTGCCAGCAGCTTAGCCTCTACCTCCTACGAGCAGTACTTC.

The V gene is TRBV27, the J gene TRBJ1-4; D ambiguous. Deletions cut 6 bases from V and 6 bases from J, with 17 bases between. Germline values: CDR1 MNHEY, CDR2 SMNVEV (reference sequence). CDR3 size: 15 residues. CDR3 nucleotides: TGTGCCAGCAGGTCGGCGAGACCGGGTGATGAAAAACTGTTTTTT. The encoded protein is CASRSARPGDEKLFF.

The genes are TRBV5-6 and TRBJ1-2; D remains ambiguous. Germline V lookup: CDR1 SGHDT, CDR2 YYEEEE. This CDR3 comprises 13 residues. The ends were cut back, 2 bases at V and 4 bases at J, with 9 bases in the middle. CDR3 amino acids: CASSFRRPYGYTF. The CDR3 coding sequence is TGTGCCAGCAGCTTTCGGAGACCCTATGGCTACACCTTC.

The chain combines TRBV5-1 with TRBJ2-2; TRBD2 matches 9 bases. The CDR3 has 16 amino acids. Germline loops: CDR1 SGHRS, CDR2 YFSETQ. Trimming at V came to 0 bases and at J to 4 bases, leaving 4 bases not matched to a gene. CDR3 in amino acids: CASSLAGTSPTGELFF. Written as DNA, the CDR3 is TGCGCCAGCAGCTTGGCTGGGACTAGCCCCACCGGGGAGCTGTTTTTT.

V and J are TRBV7-3 and TRBJ2-5, with 13 bases identical to TRBD2. Germline CDR1 is SGHTA and CDR2 is FQGTGA. V lost 4 bases and J lost 5; bases outside the gene matches: 7. The CDR3 runs 16 residues. The DNA for the CDR3 is TGTGCCAGCAGCTCGGGACTAGCGGGGAGAGGGGAGACCCAGTACTTC. It is translated as CASSSGLAGRGETQYF.

This chain uses TRBV19 with TRBJ2-5; D is perhaps TRBD2 (5 bases). The V gene lost 4 bases and the J gene lost 5 bases, with 17 bases spanning the gap. This CDR3 comprises 15 residues. The germline CDR1 and CDR2 sequences are LNHDA and SQIVND (reference sequence). The CDR3 DNA sequence: TGTGCCAGTAGTACCCCGGGGAGCGGATGGGAGACCCAGTACTTC. This gives the protein CASSTPGSGWETQYF. The complete variable domain, with remaining parts taken from reference TRBV19 and TRBJ2-5, reads DGGITQSPKYLFRKEGQNVTLSCEQNLNHDAMYWYRQDPGQGLRLIYYSQIVNDFQKGDIAEGYSVSREKKESFPLTVTSAQKNPTAFYLCASSTPGSGWETQYFGPGTRLLVL.

The chain employs TRBV10-1 and TRBJ2-1; 11 bases fit TRBD2. CDR1 and CDR2 (germline): WNHNN, SYGVQD (reference sequence). The V segment lost 6 bases and the J segment 6 bases; nucleotides outside the gene matches: 10. The CDR3 has 16 residues. The CDR3 here is CASRFPTSGVPNEQFF. CDR3 DNA sequence: TGCGCCAGCAGATTTCCGACTAGCGGGGTCCCCAATGAGCAGTTCTTC.

V gene TRBV2 combines with J gene TRBJ1-2, with D tentatively TRBD1 (5 bases). The V end lost 4 bases, the J end lost 10 bases, and 16 bases lay between the germline ends. This CDR3 is built from 13 residues. Germline V lookup: CDR1 SNHLY, CDR2 FYNNEI. CDR3 amino acids: CASSGEGRGFYTF. The CDR3 DNA reads as TGTGCCAGCAGTGGAGAGGGGCGGGGGTTCTACACCTTC.

This sequence joins TRBV6-1 and TRBJ1-1; a possible D gene is TRBD1 (5 bases). CDR1 is MNHNS, CDR2 SASEGT, per germline. Trimming shortened V by 3 bases and J by 6 bases, and 17 bases separated the two germline ends. The CDR3 is made up of 15 amino acids. CDR3 bases: TGTGCCAGCAGTGAGGATTACGGGGGATTATCTGAAGCTTTCTTT. This sequence encodes CASSEDYGGLSEAFF.

This clone was detected once. V usage is TRBV18 and J usage is TRBJ2-3; 7 bases match TRBD1. Germline-derived CDR1 and CDR2 are KGHSH and LQKENI. CDR3 length: 18 amino acids. After removal of 3 bases from V and 5 bases from J, the junction contained 17 bases not matched to a gene. The CDR3 here is CASSPRQTLPGQRDTQYF. DNA for the CDR3: TGTGCCAGCTCACCTCGACAGACGTTACCGGGACAGAGAGATACGCAGTATTTT.

This chain uses TRBV5-4 with TRBJ1-6; TRBD1 matches 7 bases. Trimming removed 4 bases from V and 7 bases from J; junction bases left unmatched: 11. Germline V gene sequence: CDR1 SGHNT, CDR2 YYREEE (reference sequence). The CDR3 has 16 amino acids. CDR3 residues: CASSLGTDTFNSPLHF. In nucleotides, the CDR3 is TGTGCCAGCAGCCTCGGGACAGATACTTTCAATTCACCCCTCCACTTT.